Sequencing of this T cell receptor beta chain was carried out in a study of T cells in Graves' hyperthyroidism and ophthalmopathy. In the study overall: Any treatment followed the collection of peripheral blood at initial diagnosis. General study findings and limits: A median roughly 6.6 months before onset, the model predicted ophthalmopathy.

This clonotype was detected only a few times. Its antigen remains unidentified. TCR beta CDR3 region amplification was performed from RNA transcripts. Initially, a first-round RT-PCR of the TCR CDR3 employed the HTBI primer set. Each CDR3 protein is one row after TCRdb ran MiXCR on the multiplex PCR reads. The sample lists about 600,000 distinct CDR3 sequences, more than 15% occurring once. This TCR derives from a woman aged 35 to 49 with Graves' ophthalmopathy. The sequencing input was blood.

DNA for the CDR3: TGTGCCAGCAGCCAGGGCGGGGAGCTGTTTTTT. Amino acids: CASSQGGELFF. The rearrangement links TRBV11-3 to TRBJ2-2; D may be TRBD1 (5 bases). Germline assignment: CDR1 SGHNT and CDR2 YENEEA. The V end was cut by 5 bases, the J end by 7 bases, with 5 bases between. There are 11 residues in the CDR3.